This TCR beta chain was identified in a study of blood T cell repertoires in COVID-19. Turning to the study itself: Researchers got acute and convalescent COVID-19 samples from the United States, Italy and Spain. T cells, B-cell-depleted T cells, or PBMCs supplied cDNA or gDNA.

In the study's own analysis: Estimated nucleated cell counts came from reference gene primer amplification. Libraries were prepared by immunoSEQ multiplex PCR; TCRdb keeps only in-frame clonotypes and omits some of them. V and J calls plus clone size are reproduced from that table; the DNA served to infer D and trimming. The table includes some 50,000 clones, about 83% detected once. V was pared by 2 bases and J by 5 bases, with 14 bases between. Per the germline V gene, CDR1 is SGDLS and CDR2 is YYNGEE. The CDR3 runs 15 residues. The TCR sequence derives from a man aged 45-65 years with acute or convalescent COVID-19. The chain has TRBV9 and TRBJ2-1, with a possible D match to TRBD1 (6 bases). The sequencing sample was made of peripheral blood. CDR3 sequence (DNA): TGTGCCAGCAGCGTTACAGGGTACGGCGACAATGAGCAGTTCTTC. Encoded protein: CASSVTGYGDNEQFF.